This T cell receptor (beta chain) came from a study of shared clonotypes between healthy human individuals (dated by TCRdb to about 2020). Background on the whole study: The cohort comprised a couple of women and a few men aged 18 to 49 years. Leukapheresis yielded between about 0.8 and 8.9 billion PBMCs per donor. Libraries were prepared and TCR repertoires were sequenced by different laboratories using diverse techniques, in order to increase sequencing depth and limit assay-specific biases. For each donor, CD4 naive and CD4 memory were each run on three plates, CD8 naive on two plates, and CD8 memory on one plate. To estimate repertoire size and how much clonotypes are shared between individuals, the study performed deep sequencing of blood TCR repertoires from a few healthy adults. Findings and caveats that apply to the study as a whole: Only blood was sampled, and tissue TCR repertoires likely differ from those in blood. Compared with non-shared clonotypes, clonotypes shared by all four sorted-subset donors had higher generation probabilities. Because the study included only a small number of donors, the genetic and exposure-history diversity represented was limited. Based on pairwise subsampling, the degree of clonotype sharing among donors was expected to be affected by sequencing depth. Naive subsets generally had larger estimated clonotype richness than memory subsets did. Rarefaction of sorted-subset datasets indicated incomplete sequencing despite the large sequencing depth. When a handful of donors were compared, the shared fraction of clonotypes was 5% to 6.5% for naive CD4, approximately 3.3% for naive CD8, about 2.4% for memory CD4, and less than 0.5% for memory CD8.

Using the deep immunoSEQ assay, multiplex PCR amplified TCR CDR3 regions from genomic DNA. Genomic DNA extracted from each cell subset was distributed evenly over all wells of several immunoSEQ 96-well plates, and each plate served as one replicate. For sorted subsets, each replicate PCR was loaded with about 0.2 ug genomic DNA, equivalent to about 33,000 T cell genomes. Purified libraries were quantified with a Qubit 3.0 fluorometer, sized on a Bioanalyzer 2100, and re-quantified with the KAPA Library Quantification kit. Every immunoSEQ 96-well plate was sequenced on a separate single-read 150-cycle Illumina NextSeq 550 flow cell. For the original study's pipeline: Because the immunoSEQ output included only junctional sequences and no quality scores, the filtering could not be the same as the filtering used for full-length reads. To assign V/J genes and CDR3, sequences were annotated using PyIR, a Python wrapper for IgBLAST v1.9, with IMGT germline references. Reads were removed for weak V/J assignments (E-value above 1e-6), missing CDR3, stop codons, out-of-frame junctions, or ambiguous translated residues. V3J clonotypes were defined as sequences sharing the same inferred V gene, J gene, and CDR3 amino acid sequence. Percentage overlap between repertoires was calculated by dividing the number of shared unique clonotypes by the size of the smaller repertoire. Repertoire richness was assessed with RTK rarefaction, the Chao1 estimator, and Recon v2.1 estimates of unobserved clonotypes. Generation probabilities were computed with OLGA for all TCRbeta clonotypes obtained by the gDNA method from a handful of donors. This immuneACCESS table, as held by TCRdb, lists in-frame sequences with V and J called but not all clones. Of the missing ones, under half trace to an unresolved V gene in checked studies; the others have no known cause. V, J and clone size are those of that table, while D and trimming were read from the DNA. The sample profile shows approximately 1.9 million clones; roughly 93% of them were found once. The top ten clonotypes cover roughly 1.7% of the sample.

CD8 naive samples were CD45RO-negative cells positively selected for CCR7, giving a CD45RA+CCR7+ population that excluded TemRA cells. Healthy HIV-negative adults with no recently reported acute infections or vaccinations were included as donors. Every donor was a Caucasian adult living in Nashville, Tennessee, USA. After blood collection by leukapheresis, PBMCs were isolated using Ficoll-Histopaque density gradient centrifugation and then cryopreserved in the vapor phase of liquid nitrogen. Purity and quantity of every magnetically sorted T cell population were checked by analytical flow cytometry. Genomic DNA was isolated from each sorted fraction and quantified by UV absorbance on a Nanodrop 2000c. As to this clone: There is no known antigen for this receptor. No base quality information exists; no much larger clone differs at one position.

This TCR came from a man aged 18-30 years in good health. Some clones in this sample may be carry-over from other donors' samples. The sequenced sample consisted of naive CD8+ T cells from PBMCs. Interpreted using the paper, the cell subset or site label stands for: CD45RA+CCR7+.

The nucleotide sequence reads TGTGCCACCCAACCTGTTACTAATAACTATGGCTACACCTTC. It encodes CATQPVTNNYGYTF. In this chain, TRBV28 is recombined with TRBJ1-2; no confident D gene assignment can be made. From the cysteine through the phenylalanine, the CDR3 covers 14 amino acids. Only the CDR3 DNA stays, 42 bases, in frame from base 1. Trimming at the junction amounts to 10 bases on V and 1 base on J, and the germline ends lie 16 bases apart. CDR1 and CDR2 were assigned from the germline V gene as MDHEN and SYDVKM.